What follows is one T cell receptor beta chain and its context. Its antigen remains unknown. This record belongs to a study of cytomegalovirus exposure and HLA in healthy donors. General study results and limits: Most TCR sequences were seen very rarely across donors, but some public TCRs occurred in many. Specificity for CMV antigens was confirmed in vitro for a few of the CMV-associated chains.

Per the germline V gene, CDR1 is KGHSH and CDR2 is LQKENI. V was pared by 5 bases and J by 0 bases, with 12 bases of the junction left unmatched. The CDR3 loop spans 17 amino acids. Researchers ran the PCR with 60 Vbeta and 13 Jbeta primers. This table comes from immunoSEQ multiplex PCR, and its TCRdb copy is limited to in-frame clones, with some not included. The sample carries around 200,000 clones, around 89% recorded once. The TCR was taken from a woman aged 18-29 years in good health and CMV-seronegative. The sample consisted of PBMCs. The genes are TRBV18 and TRBJ1-1, with 7 bases fitting TRBD1. The CDR3 DNA reads as TGTGCCAGCTCAGCTCGACAGCCAGGGGGTATGAACACTGAAGCTTTCTTT. It codes for CASSARQPGGMNTEAFF.